The 32 T cell receptor beta chains below all came from one sample that was sequenced in a study of T cell repertoires in cytomegalovirus infection. These TCRs' antigens remain unknown. TCRdb re-called the reads through MiXCR, storing one row per CDR3 protein. This table has 830,000 or so distinct CDR3 sequences, approximately 32% appearing once. Sequenced here: cultured CD8+ T cells from PBMCs, sampled from culture after CMV antigen stimulation. Receptor source: a human donor in good health (CMV status not recorded). Some clones in this sample may be carry-over from other donors' samples.

The rearrangement links TRBV7-8 to TRBJ2-5, with 7 bases matching TRBD1. The germline gives CDR1 SGHVS, CDR2 FQNEAQ. The trim removed 5 bases at V and 2 bases at J, leaving 8 bases unmatched. CDR3 length: 15 residues. The CDR3 reads CASSEWTGAQETQYF. In nucleotides, the CDR3 is TGTGCCAGCAGCGAGTGGACAGGAGCGCAAGAGACCCAGTACTTC.

This clonotype was detected a few times. CDR3 loop: CSVEERGGSTDTQYF. CDR3 DNA: TGCAGCGTTGAAGAGCGGGGGGGTAGCACAGATACGCAGTATTTT. The chain uses TRBV29-1 and TRBJ2-3; 9 positions agree with TRBD2. Germline V gives CDR1 SQVTM, CDR2 ANQGSEA. The trim removed 0 bases at V and 0 bases at J, leaving 1 base unmatched. The CDR3 has 15 residues.

The V call is TRBV23-1, the J call TRBJ2-5; D is ambiguous. TRBV23-1 is an ORF; its function is uncertain. The V and J ends lost 4 bases and 3 bases respectively, with 15 bases between them. There are 15 residues in the CDR3. CDR3 sequence reads: CASSPPTPPEETQYF. Here the CDR3 DNA reads TGCGCCAGCAGTCCTCCGACCCCGCCCGAAGAGACCCAGTACTTC.

In this sample, this clonotype turned up a few times. The chain joins TRBV28 to TRBJ2-2; D is possibly TRBD1 or TRBD2 (5 bases each). V lost 5 bases and J 1 base, leaving 11 bases between the germline ends. The germline V gene encodes CDR1 MDHEN and CDR2 SYDVKM. The CDR3 totals 15 residues. CDR3 DNA: TGTGCCAGCAGTCTGTGGGGGAAGAACACCGGGGAGCTGTTTTTT. Translating it yields CASSLWGKNTGELFF.

This clonotype was detected a few times. This chain uses TRBV7-9 with TRBJ2-7; D ambiguous. The CDR3 covers 13 residues. With 0 bases removed from V and 4 bases from J, the gap between germline ends came to 7 bases. CDR1 and CDR2 (germline): SEHNR, FQNEAQ (reference sequence). CDR3 residues: CASSLAVEYEQYF. Written as DNA, the CDR3 is TGTGCCAGCAGCTTAGCGGTAGAGTACGAGCAGTACTTC.

This clonotype showed up just a few times. The CDR3 loop reads CASSQDLSPSLDWATDTQYF. In DNA form, the CDR3 reads TGTGCCAGCAGCCAAGATCTGTCCCCCTCTCTGGACTGGGCAACAGATACGCAGTATTTT. This rearrangement joins TRBV14 to TRBJ2-3; perhaps TRBD2 as D (5 bases). CDR1 and CDR2 (germline): SGHDN, FVKESK. Trimming stripped 0 bases from V and 3 bases from J, with 25 bases between. The CDR3 is 20 amino acids.

This clonotype has a handful of counts. V and J are TRBV4-1 and TRBJ2-3; 7 nucleotides align to TRBD2. Germline trimming cut 4 bases from V and 1 base from J; bases unmatched to any gene: 8. Germline V CDR1 and CDR2: MGHRA, YSYEKL. The CDR3 sequence is 16 residues long. The DNA for the CDR3 is TGCGCCAGCAGCCTCCTGACTAGCCTTCGCACAGATACGCAGTATTTT. Encoded protein: CASSLLTSLRTDTQYF.

This rearrangement joins TRBV5-4 to TRBJ2-5, with a possible D match to TRBD2 (5 bases). This CDR3 comprises 15 residues. Trimming removed 0 bases at V and 4 bases at J, with 13 bases between. In germline, CDR1 is SGHNT, CDR2 YYREEE (reference sequence). This CDR3 reads CASSLDGVAGETQYF. CDR3 nucleotide sequence: TGTGCCAGCAGCTTGGACGGGGTGGCTGGAGAGACCCAGTACTTC.

This clonotype has only a few counts. The chain combines TRBV6-6 with TRBJ1-5; 9 nucleotides align to TRBD1. CDR3 length: 18 residues. The J segment lost 2 bases and the V segment lost 7 bases, leaving 15 bases of the junction unmatched. Germline CDR1 is MNHNY and CDR2 is SVGAGI (reference sequence). In DNA form, the CDR3 reads TGTGCCAGCACCTCTACAGGGGGCTATCCCTTTGGCAATCAGCCCCAGCATTTT. This gives the protein CASTSTGGYPFGNQPQHF.

The table lists this clonotype with a count of one. The V and J genes are TRBV7-2 and TRBJ2-7; D unclear. The CDR3 is made up of 14 amino acids. Germline V CDR1 and CDR2: SGHTA, FQGNSA. The CDR3 DNA reads as TGTGTCAGCAGCTTAGCCTACCGAGATAGCGAGCAGTACGTC. Encoded protein: CVSSLAYRDSEQYV.

This clonotype has a handful of counts. The gene calls are TRBV7-9 and TRBJ1-2; D is possibly TRBD1 (6 bases). Trimming removed 4 bases from V and 2 bases from J, with 20 bases in between. The CDR3 totals 17 residues. The germline V gene encodes CDR1 SEHNR and CDR2 FQNEAQ (reference sequence). CDR3 protein: CASSSGEGRRLNYGYTF. CDR3 DNA: TGTGCCAGCAGCTCAGGGGAGGGGAGACGACTAAACTATGGCTACACCTTC.

This clonotype turned up a few times. The chain couples TRBV4-2 to TRBJ2-7; D is possibly TRBD1 (6 bases). The germline gives CDR1 LGHNA, CDR2 YNFKEQ. The CDR3 has 14 amino acids. The ends were cut back, 0 bases at V and 1 base at J, with 7 bases in the middle. The DNA for the CDR3 is TGTGCCAGCAGCCAAGAGGACAGTTCCTACGAGCAGTACTTC. Amino acid sequence: CASSQEDSSYEQYF.

The chain couples TRBV6-1 to TRBJ1-1; 12 nucleotides agree with TRBD1. Germline V gene data show CDR1 as MNHNS and CDR2 as SASEGT. Trimming removed 7 bases from V and 5 bases from J; junction bases left unmatched: 8. The CDR3 runs 15 residues. The CDR3 region is CASTKGQGAWTEAFF. CDR3 in DNA: TGTGCCAGCACTAAGGGACAGGGGGCTTGGACTGAAGCTTTCTTT.

The J gene is TRBJ2-1, the V gene TRBV7-9; 8 positions match TRBD1. CDR1 and CDR2 (germline): SEHNR, FQNEAQ (reference sequence). J lost 6 bases, V lost 5 bases, and 9 bases had no gene match. CDR3 size: 15 residues. This CDR3 reads CASSPREDRGNEQFF. DNA for the CDR3: TGTGCCAGCAGCCCTCGGGAAGACAGGGGCAATGAGCAGTTCTTC. The full variable domain, in which reference TRBV7-9 and TRBJ2-1 provide the parts outside the CDR3, is DTGVSQNPRHKITKRGQNVTFRCDPISEHNRLYWYRQTLGQGPEFLTYFQNEAQLEKSRLLSDRFSAERPKGSFSTLEIQRTEQGDSAMYLCASSPREDRGNEQFFGPGTRLTVL.

Ten or more counts support this clonotype. The rearrangement links TRBV4-2 to TRBJ2-7; 11 bases align to TRBD2. CDR3 size: 18 residues. Germline values: CDR1 LGHNA, CDR2 YNFKEQ. Trimming cost V 0 bases and J 1 base; bases outside gene matches: 8. CDR3 nucleotides: TGTGCCAGCAGCCAAGAGCTAGCGGGGGGTTGGGAGTCCTACGAGCAGTACTTC. Its protein is CASSQELAGGWESYEQYF.

The V gene is TRBV14, the J gene TRBJ1-1; D may be TRBD1 (5 bases). V was clipped by 5 bases and J by 1 base, with 11 bases between them. The CDR3 totals 14 residues. Germline V gives CDR1 SGHDN, CDR2 FVKESK. The CDR3 here is CASSWGSGNTEAFF. CDR3 bases: TGTGCCAGCAGCTGGGGGTCAGGGAACACTGAAGCTTTCTTT.

This clonotype was detected once. This sequence joins TRBV6-8 and TRBJ2-1; 13 bases fit TRBD2. The trim removed 2 bases at V and 4 bases at J, leaving 2 bases unmatched. This CDR3 comprises 16 residues. Germline lookup yields CDR1 MNHGY and CDR2 SAAAGT. The CDR3 here is CASSYGLAGEYNEQFF. In DNA form, the CDR3 reads TGTGCCAGCAGTTACGGACTAGCGGGGGAATACAATGAGCAGTTCTTC.

The chain recombines TRBV7-9 with TRBJ2-3, with 9 bases identical to TRBD2. This CDR3 region has 15 residues. The germline gives CDR1 SEHNR, CDR2 FQNEAQ (reference sequence). The V segment lost 2 bases and the J segment 1 base; nucleotides outside the gene matches: 1. CDR3 coding DNA: TGTGCCAGCAGCTTAAGGACTAGCGGCACAGATACGCAGTATTTT. This encodes CASSLRTSGTDTQYF.

This clonotype appeared a few times. The chain uses TRBV6-1 and TRBJ1-6; D gene uncertain. The CDR3 is 11 amino acids. V dropped 1 base and J dropped 15 bases, with 7 bases sitting between them. The germline V gene has CDR1 MNHNS and CDR2 SASEGT. The CDR3 region is CASSEEGLLHF. CDR3 nucleotide sequence: TGTGCCAGCAGTGAAGAAGGGCTCCTCCACTTT.

The chain carries TRBV25-1 and TRBJ2-1; 10 positions match TRBD2. J was trimmed by 8 bases and V by 7 bases; bases with no gene match: 5. Germline assignment: CDR1 MGHDK and CDR2 SYGVNS. The CDR3 is made up of 13 amino acids. The CDR3 reads CASKGLARHEQFF. The CDR3 DNA is TGTGCCAGCAAGGGACTAGCGCGACATGAGCAGTTCTTC.

This clonotype was detected ten times or more. The chain employs TRBV7-6 and TRBJ2-7; 7 nucleotides align to TRBD1. Per the germline V gene, CDR1 is SGHVS and CDR2 is FNYEAQ. The CDR3 runs to 18 residues. V lost 1 base, J lost 4 bases, and 16 bases stayed unmatched. In nucleotides, the CDR3 is TGTGCCAGCAGCTTAGGACTGGGACAGAAGGGGGTTGGATACGAGCAGTACGTC. This translates into CASSLGLGQKGVGYEQYV.

This clonotype was recorded a few times. V usage is TRBV27 and J usage is TRBJ1-5, with a weak D call TRBD1 (6 bases). Deletions cut 5 bases from V and 4 bases from J, with 15 bases between. Germline-derived CDR1 and CDR2 are MNHEY and SMNVEV (reference sequence). The CDR3 length is 15 residues. CDR3: CASSAVQGMNQPQHF. CDR3 DNA: TGTGCCAGCAGTGCGGTTCAGGGGATGAATCAGCCCCAGCATTTT.

This clonotype turned up a few times. This chain links TRBV7-9 with TRBJ1-1, with D possibly being TRBD1 (6 bases). The CDR3 is made up of 13 amino acids. Trimming took 8 bases from V and 1 from J, leaving 11 bases between them. The germline gives CDR1 SEHNR, CDR2 FQNEAQ (reference sequence). The CDR3 spells CASGWTENTEAFF. CDR3 DNA: TGTGCCAGCGGATGGACAGAGAACACTGAAGCTTTCTTT.

V and J are TRBV11-2 and TRBJ1-2, with D perhaps matching TRBD1 (5 bases). The CDR3 contains 13 residues. With 0 bases removed from V and 8 bases from J, the gap between germline ends came to 10 bases. Germline loops: CDR1 SGHAT, CDR2 FQNNGV. The CDR3 DNA follows: TGTGCCAGCAGCTTAGATATCGGGGGGGGCTACACCTTC. Translation gives CASSLDIGGGYTF.

Comment on this clonotype: An end of the junction differs from the germline gene, which may be a read error. This chain links TRBV19 with TRBJ2-6; no clear D. The germline V gene has CDR1 LNHDA and CDR2 SQIVND (reference sequence). This CDR3 is built from 13 residues. Here the CDR3 reads CVSIPVGANVLTF. The CDR3 DNA reads TGTGTCAGTATCCCAGTTGGGGCCAACGTCCTGACTTTC. Full variable domain (remainder filled in from reference TRBV19 and TRBJ2-6): DGGITQSPKYLFRKEGQNVTLSCEQNLNHDAMYWYRQDPGQGLRLIYYSQIVNDFQKGDIAEGYSVSREKKESFPLTVTSAQKNPTAFYLCVSIPVGANVLTFGAGSRLTVL.

This clonotype was seen a handful of times. The chain combines TRBV7-2 with TRBJ2-7, with D perhaps being TRBD1 or TRBD2 (5 bases each). The CDR3 contains 14 residues. Germline lookup yields CDR1 SGHTA and CDR2 FQGNSA. The ends were cut back, 5 bases at V and 0 bases at J, with 11 bases in the middle. The CDR3 DNA reads TGTGCCAGCAGCCCCTCGGGGCGCTCCTACGAGCAGTACTTC. Its protein is CASSPSGRSYEQYF.

This clonotype was detected only once. The junction shows a germline mismatch at one end, possibly a read error. The V gene is TRBV5-6, the J gene TRBJ1-6; a weak D match, TRBD1 (5 bases). The CDR3 sequence is 12 residues long. From germline, CDR1 is SGHDT and CDR2 YYEEEE. The CDR3 sequence is CTSSLGGSPLHF. The CDR3 DNA reads TGTACCAGCAGCTTGGGGGGATCACCCCTCCACTTT.

CDR3 amino acids: CASSYGAGSEQYV. CDR3 coding DNA: TGTGCCAGCAGTTACGGGGCGGGGTCCGAGCAGTACGTC. This chain links TRBV6-6 with TRBJ2-7; possible D gene TRBD2, 6 bases. The CDR3 has 13 amino acids. The V end lost 2 bases, the J end lost 6 bases, and 11 bases lay between the germline ends. Germline lookup yields CDR1 MNHNY and CDR2 SVGAGI (reference sequence).

The CDR3 region is CASSYKDGQYYGYTF. CDR3 DNA sequence: TGTGCCAGCAGTTACAAGGACGGACAGTACTATGGCTACACCTTC. The chain links TRBV6-6 to TRBJ1-2, with D maybe TRBD1 (6 bases). This CDR3 is 15 amino acids long. Germline V gene lookup returns CDR1 MNHNY and CDR2 SVGAGI (reference sequence). V was clipped by 2 bases and J by 3 bases, with 13 bases between them.

This clonotype was recorded many times. V is TRBV7-9 and J is TRBJ2-1; TRBD1 might be the D (6 bases). CDR3 length: 13 amino acids. Germline values: CDR1 SEHNR, CDR2 FQNEAQ (reference sequence). Trimming took off 5 bases at V and 9 bases at J, with 14 bases between the two ends. As DNA, the CDR3 is TGTGCCAGCAGCCTACTCACAGGGTCTGAGCAGTTCTTC. This gives the protein CASSLLTGSEQFF.

This clonotype turned up a few times. The J gene is TRBJ1-2, the V gene TRBV6-2 or TRBV6-3, with D hard to call. This CDR3 has 12 residues. V shed 2 bases and J shed 3 bases, with 4 bases lying between them. Germline V lookup: CDR1 MNHEY, CDR2 SVGEGT. This chain's CDR3 is CASSYPDYGYTF. DNA for the CDR3: TGTGCCAGCAGTTACCCGGACTATGGCTACACCTTC.

The sample holds many counts of this clonotype. This rearrangement joins TRBV4-3 to TRBJ2-1; D is unresolved. Per the germline V gene, CDR1 is LGHNA and CDR2 is YSLEER. CDR3 length equals 16 residues. V lost 0 bases and J lost 0, with 9 bases in between. The CDR3 nucleotides are TGCGCCAGCAGCCAAGACCTGTTAGGCTCCTACAATGAGCAGTTCTTC. It translates to CASSQDLLGSYNEQFF.